Following are 5 T cell receptor beta chains from one sample sequenced in a study of beta chain features in type 1 diabetes. Reverse transcribing all isolated RNA meant expressed TCRB transcripts were sequenced. Clones were read by immunoSEQ multiplex PCR, and TCRdb kept only the in-frame ones, dropping some. The sample gives 200,000 to 250,000 clones, 9% to 10% of which show up once; 0.03% to 0.04% is in the top ten. Material: naive CD4+ T cells from blood. The receptors shown here come from a young woman in good health.

This clone was observed a handful of times. The rearrangement joins TRBV28 to TRBJ1-2, with TRBD1 as a possible D gene (5 bases). V gave up 5 bases and J gave up 5 bases, with 12 bases separating them. This CDR3 is built from 13 residues. CDR1 MDHEN and CDR2 SYDVKM come from the germline V gene. The CDR3 sequence: CASSPLTAYGYTF. As DNA, the CDR3 is TGTGCCAGCAGTCCCCTGACAGCGTATGGCTACACCTTC.

The chain combines TRBV5-4 with TRBJ1-2, with 10 bases lining up with TRBD1. This CDR3 has 15 residues. In germline, CDR1 is SGHNT, CDR2 YYREEE (reference sequence). J lost 2 bases, V lost 2 bases, and 3 bases had no gene match. CDR3 sequence reads: CASSFGQGENYGYTF. For the CDR3, the DNA is TGTGCCAGCAGCTTCGGACAGGGGGAGAACTATGGCTACACCTTC.

This clone has a handful of counts. This chain links TRBV15 with TRBJ2-7, with TRBD1 identical over 7 bases. The length of the CDR3 is 18 residues. Unmatched junction bases numbered 11, after V lost 0 bases and J lost 0 bases. Per germline, CDR1 LNHNV and CDR2 YYDKDF (reference sequence). CDR3 sequence reads: CATSRDTSIQGVSYEQYF. The CDR3 coding sequence is TGTGCCACCAGCAGAGATACATCTATCCAGGGGGTCTCCTACGAGCAGTACTTC.

This clone turned up a few times. CDR3 sequence (DNA): TGTGCCAGCAGCCCCAGCCCCCGGGGGGGCAATGAGCAGTTCTTC. Protein: CASSPSPRGGNEQFF. The chain recombines TRBV2 with TRBJ2-1; 8 bases agree with TRBD2. The CDR3 is 15 amino acids. V gave up 6 bases and J gave up 6 bases; unmatched junction bases: 10. Germline CDR1 is SNHLY and CDR2 is FYNNEI. The entire variable domain, with the rest obtained from reference TRBV2 and TRBJ2-1, is as follows: EPEVTQTPSHQVTQMGQEVILRCVPISNHLYFYWYRQILGQKVEFLVSFYNNEISEKSEIFDDQFSVERPDGSNFTLKIRSTKLEDSAMYFCASSPSPRGGNEQFFGPGTRLTVL.

This clone occurred a few times. The chain is built from TRBV5-4 and TRBJ1-2; D uncertain. Germline CDR1 SGHNT, CDR2 YYREEE (reference sequence). The CDR3 sequence is 15 residues long. V was pared by 2 bases and J by 8 bases, with 19 bases between. The CDR3 loop is CASSFEKAAREGYTF. For the CDR3, the DNA is TGTGCCAGCAGCTTCGAAAAGGCCGCAAGGGAGGGCTACACCTTC.